This record covers a single T cell receptor beta chain. Its target is unknown. The same CDR3 can be traced to other DNA sequences in this sample. TCRdb keeps only in-frame clones here, not all; method: immunoSEQ multiplex PCR. Altogether approximately 1,000,000 clones are present, about 84% being singletons, with the ten largest covering more than 0.5%. The sample is drawn from a study of shared clonotypes between healthy human individuals. Points from the study as a whole: Sharing across four donors was highest in naive CD4 (around 5%) and lowest in memory CD8 (roughly 0.4%).

The study enrolled healthy HIV-negative adults without recent acute infections or vaccinations as donors. The CD4+ fraction was divided into a CD45RA+ naive subset and a CD45RA-negative memory subset. Material: memory CD4+ T cells from PBMCs. Subset of the sample: CD45RA-negative fraction. This receptor was identified in a man aged 18 to 30 in good health. Some clones in this sample may be carry-over from other donors' samples.

The CDR3 is CASSQDGRNTIYF. CDR3 in DNA: TGTGCCAGCAGCCAAGATGGGAGGAACACCATATATTTT. This chain connects TRBV14 to TRBJ1-3; D call uncertain. Germline CDR1 reads SGHDN; CDR2 reads FVKESK. The CDR3 consists of 13 residues. The V end was cut by 0 bases, the J end by 7 bases, with 7 bases between.